Shown below are 21 T cell receptor beta chains from a single sample sequenced in a study of blood T cell repertoires in COVID-19. Repertoires were generated with immunoSEQ multiplex PCR, while TCRdb's copy carries only in-frame clones and drops some. The sample lists around 330,000 clones; 89% were seen once. Input material: PBMCs or T cells enriched from blood (not recorded which). These receptors were obtained from a woman between 40 and 50 years old who had recovered from COVID-19.

This clone was counted once. This chain uses TRBV7-2 with TRBJ2-1, with a tentative D call TRBD2 (7 bases). V gave up 8 bases and J gave up 0 bases, with 17 bases separating them. The CDR3 contains 16 residues. Germline CDR1 reads SGHTA; CDR2 reads FQGNSA. The CDR3 spells CASRLGGPSSYNEQFF. DNA of the CDR3: TGTGCCAGCCGTCTGGGGGGGCCGAGCTCCTACAATGAGCAGTTCTTC.

This clone has just one count. V is TRBV29-1 and J is TRBJ1-1; TRBD1 might be the D (5 bases). V lost 3 bases and J lost 0, with 20 bases in between. Germline loops: CDR1 SQVTM, CDR2 ANQGSEA. The CDR3 runs to 17 residues. CDR3 nucleotides: TGCAGCGTTGATGGTTCCCCGGGACTCGGGATGAACACTGAAGCTTTCTTT. Its translation is CSVDGSPGLGMNTEAFF.

This sequence joins TRBV24-1 and TRBJ2-5; D may be TRBD1 (5 bases). Trimming shortened V by 3 bases and J by 0 bases, and 19 bases separated the two germline ends. CDR3 length: 18 residues. The germline V gene encodes CDR1 KGHDR and CDR2 SFDVKD. CDR3: CATSDGSLGKGYQETQYF. The CDR3 nucleotides are TGTGCCACCAGTGATGGTAGTCTGGGAAAGGGGTACCAAGAGACCCAGTACTTC.

This chain links TRBV6-5 with TRBJ2-7, with D possibly TRBD1 on 6 matching bases. V lost 6 bases and J 6 bases, leaving 12 bases between the germline ends. This CDR3 has 12 amino acids. The germline V gene has CDR1 MNHEY and CDR2 SVGAGI. The CDR3 DNA follows: TGTGCCAGCAGCCCGATAGGGGGCGAGCAGTACTTC. Residues: CASSPIGGEQYF.

This chain connects TRBV15 to TRBJ1-5, with TRBD1 matching over 9 bases. Germline V gene lookup returns CDR1 LNHNV and CDR2 YYDKDF (reference sequence). V shed 1 base and J 6 bases; nucleotides not matched to a gene: 10. The CDR3 runs to 17 residues. The CDR3 DNA is TGTGCCACCAGCAGAGGGGGGTCGGGGACAGGGACTCAGCCCCAGCATTTT. Its translation: CATSRGGSGTGTQPQHF.

A few counts support this clone. This chain connects TRBV29-1 to TRBJ2-3; TRBD2 agrees at 16 bases. The CDR3 extends over 16 amino acids. The germline V gene encodes CDR1 SQVTM and CDR2 ANQGSEA. V lost 5 bases to trimming and J lost 4 bases; unmatched junction nucleotides: 6. CDR3 in amino acids: CSVFGTSGGASDTQYF. The DNA for the CDR3 is TGCAGCGTTTTTGGGACTAGCGGGGGGGCGTCAGATACGCAGTATTTT.

This rearrangement joins TRBV5-1 to TRBJ2-7; 10 bases match TRBD1. V dropped 1 base and J dropped 6; count of bases not matched to a gene: 13. The CDR3 contains 17 residues. CDR1 is SGHRS, CDR2 YFSETQ, per germline. CDR3: CASSLTWDRGRPVEQYF. The CDR3 nucleotides read TGCGCCAGCAGCTTGACTTGGGACAGGGGTCGGCCGGTCGAGCAGTACTTC.

In regard to this clone: One end of the junction does not line up with germline, which may come from a read error. The chain uses TRBV7-9 and TRBJ2-1; 9 nucleotides agree with TRBD2. Germline CDR1 is SEHNR and CDR2 is FQNEAQ (reference sequence). The CDR3 runs 15 residues. The CDR3 reads CASSLVETSGDPNLF. The CDR3 DNA reads TGTGCCAGCAGCTTAGTTGAGACTAGCGGCGACCCTAACCTCTTC.

The sample holds one count of this clone. The chain has TRBV19 and TRBJ2-7; perhaps TRBD2 as D (6 bases). The CDR3 runs to 14 residues. The V end lost 3 bases, the J end lost 5 bases, and 14 bases lay between the germline ends. Germline V lookup: CDR1 LNHDA, CDR2 SQIVND (reference sequence). The chain's CDR3 is CASSIQGPGDEQYF. In DNA, the CDR3 is TGTGCCAGTAGTATCCAGGGCCCGGGGGACGAGCAGTACTTC.

This chain links TRBV7-9 with TRBJ2-5; TRBD2 matches 10 bases. The CDR3 covers 15 residues. Germline V CDR1 and CDR2: SEHNR, FQNEAQ (reference sequence). Trimming cost V 5 bases and J 4 bases; bases outside gene matches: 7. In DNA, the CDR3 is TGTGCCAGCAGCGAAGTGAGCGGGAGGGTAGAGACCCAGTACTTC. Amino acid sequence: CASSEVSGRVETQYF.

The chain uses TRBV27 and TRBJ2-7, with TRBD2 matching 10 bases. In germline, CDR1 is MNHEY, CDR2 SMNVEV (reference sequence). The CDR3 has 14 residues. Trimming cost V 2 bases and J 4 bases; bases outside gene matches: 2. The CDR3 region is CASSLGLAVYEQYF. Here the CDR3 DNA reads TGTGCCAGCAGTTTAGGACTAGCGGTTTACGAGCAGTACTTC.

This chain uses TRBV19 with TRBJ2-3; D is undetermined. In germline, CDR1 is LNHDA, CDR2 SQIVND (reference sequence). The CDR3 is 14 residues long. V was clipped by 5 bases and J by 2 bases, with 11 bases between them. CDR3 region: CASSDSWFTDTQYF. The DNA for the CDR3 is TGTGCCAGTAGTGACTCGTGGTTCACAGATACGCAGTATTTT. The whole variable domain, filled in from reference TRBV19 and TRBJ2-3, reads DGGITQSPKYLFRKEGQNVTLSCEQNLNHDAMYWYRQDPGQGLRLIYYSQIVNDFQKGDIAEGYSVSREKKESFPLTVTSAQKNPTAFYLCASSDSWFTDTQYFGPGTRLTVL.

This clone has a handful of counts. The chain carries TRBV20-1 and TRBJ2-7, with TRBD1 identical over 9 bases. CDR3 size: 13 residues. CDR1 and CDR2 from the germline V gene are DFQATT and SNEGSKA (reference sequence). V lost 3 bases and J lost 5; bases outside the gene matches: 5. CDR3 amino acids: CSASGTGTHEQYF. CDR3 sequence (DNA): TGCAGTGCTAGTGGGACAGGGACGCACGAGCAGTACTTC.

This rearrangement joins TRBV28 to TRBJ1-1, with 7 bases that match TRBD1. The V segment lost 1 base and the J segment 2 bases; nucleotides outside the gene matches: 4. The CDR3 extends over 15 amino acids. Germline loops: CDR1 MDHEN, CDR2 SYDVKM. This chain's CDR3 is CASSLSRQGNTEAFF. The CDR3 bases are TGTGCCAGCAGTTTATCGAGACAGGGTAACACTGAAGCTTTCTTT.

This chain connects TRBV3-1 (or the pseudogene TRBV3-2) to TRBJ1-6, with D maybe TRBD1 (6 bases). V shed 0 bases and J shed 10 bases, with 16 bases lying between them. The CDR3 totals 16 residues. Germline CDR1 reads LGHDT; CDR2 reads YNNKEL (reference sequence). Here the CDR3 reads CASSQDAGGGWSPLHF. CDR3 sequence (DNA): TGTGCCAGCAGCCAAGATGCGGGGGGCGGTTGGTCACCCCTCCACTTT.

V and J are TRBV7-8 and TRBJ1-1; D perhaps matches TRBD1 (6 bases). V gave up 2 bases and J gave up 3 bases, with 13 bases separating them. Per germline, CDR1 SGHVS and CDR2 FQNEAQ. This CDR3 has 15 residues. The CDR3 spells CASSLMGADYTEAFF. CDR3 DNA: TGTGCCAGCAGCTTAATGGGGGCGGATTACACTGAAGCTTTCTTT.

This chain uses TRBV18 with TRBJ1-4; tentative D call: TRBD1 (5 bases). The CDR3 sequence is 13 residues long. V shed 3 bases and J shed 4 bases, with 6 bases lying between them. Germline V lookup: CDR1 KGHSH, CDR2 LQKENI. The chain's CDR3 is CASSPDINEKLFF. As DNA, the CDR3 is TGTGCCAGCTCACCGGACATTAATGAAAAACTGTTTTTT.

The J gene is TRBJ2-7, the V gene TRBV10-3; 8 nucleotides line up with TRBD2. CDR1 is ENHRY and CDR2 is SYGVKD in the germline V gene. CDR3 length equals 17 residues. V was clipped by 4 bases and J by 2 bases; unmatched bases: 13. The CDR3: CAISGEPLAGPAYEQYF. The CDR3 nucleotides read TGTGCCATCAGTGGGGAGCCTTTAGCGGGACCCGCCTACGAGCAGTACTTC.

The genes are TRBV11-3 and TRBJ2-7; 8 nucleotides line up with TRBD1. The CDR3 is 14 amino acids. Germline assignment: CDR1 SGHNT and CDR2 YENEEA. J lost 4 bases, V lost 6 bases, and 8 bases had no gene match. The CDR3 spells CASSLPDRGYEQYF. CDR3 in DNA: TGTGCCAGCAGTTTACCCGACAGGGGATACGAGCAGTACTTC. The whole variable domain, filled in from reference TRBV11-3 and TRBJ2-7, reads EAGVVQSPRYKIIEKKQPVAFWCNPISGHNTLYWYLQNLGQGPELLIRYENEEAVDDSQLPKDRFSAERLKGVDSTLKIQPAELGDSAVYLCASSLPDRGYEQYFGPGTRLTVT.

The chain combines TRBV19 with TRBJ1-5; 7 positions agree with TRBD1. This CDR3 has 15 residues. The V gene's germline CDR1 is LNHDA and CDR2 SQIVND (reference sequence). The trim removed 5 bases at V and 11 bases at J, leaving 15 bases unmatched. This CDR3 reads CASSFTARQGKSQHF. Written as DNA, the CDR3 is TGTGCCAGTAGTTTTACGGCTCGACAGGGAAAATCCCAGCATTTT.

This chain connects TRBV7-9 to TRBJ2-3, with D unclear. The CDR3 is made up of 13 amino acids. V lost 5 bases to trimming and J lost 2 bases, with 8 bases between them. Germline V gene sequence: CDR1 SEHNR, CDR2 FQNEAQ (reference sequence). The CDR3 protein is CASSLRNTDTQYF. CDR3 DNA sequence: TGTGCCAGCAGCCTCAGAAACACAGATACGCAGTATTTT.